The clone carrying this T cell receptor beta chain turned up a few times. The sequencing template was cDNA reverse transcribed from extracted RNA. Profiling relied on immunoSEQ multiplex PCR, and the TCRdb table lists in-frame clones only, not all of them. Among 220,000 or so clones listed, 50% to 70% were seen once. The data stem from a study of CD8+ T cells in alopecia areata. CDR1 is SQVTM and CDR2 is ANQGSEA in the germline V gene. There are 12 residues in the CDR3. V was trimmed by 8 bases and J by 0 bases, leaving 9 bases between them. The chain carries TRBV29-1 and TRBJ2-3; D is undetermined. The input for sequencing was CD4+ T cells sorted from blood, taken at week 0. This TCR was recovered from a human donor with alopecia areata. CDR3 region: CSTPDSTDTQYF. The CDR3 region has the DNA TGCAGCACCCCGGACAGCACAGATACGCAGTATTTT.